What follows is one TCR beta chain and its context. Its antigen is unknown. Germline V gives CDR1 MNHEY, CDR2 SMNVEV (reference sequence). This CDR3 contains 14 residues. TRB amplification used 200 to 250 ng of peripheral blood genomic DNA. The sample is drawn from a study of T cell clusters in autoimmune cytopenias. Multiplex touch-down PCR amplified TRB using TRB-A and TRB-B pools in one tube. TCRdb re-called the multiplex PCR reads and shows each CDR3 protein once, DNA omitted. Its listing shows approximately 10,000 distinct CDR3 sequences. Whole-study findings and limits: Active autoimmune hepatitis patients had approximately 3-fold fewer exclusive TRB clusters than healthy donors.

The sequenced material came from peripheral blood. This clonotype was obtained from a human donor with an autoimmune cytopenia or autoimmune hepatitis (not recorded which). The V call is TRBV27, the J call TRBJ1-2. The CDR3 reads CASSFLRSNYGYTF.